These T cell receptor beta chains were read from a single sample in a study of T cell changes during pregnancy in multiple sclerosis. Only in-frame clones appear in the TCRdb table, and some are missing; sequencing was by immunoSEQ multiplex PCR. This table has roughly 80,000 clones, about 93% appearing once. The sample in question was peripheral blood, obtained after pregnancy. The origin of the receptors is a female donor in good health, enrolled as a control in a pregnancy study. Each CDR3 is given with its conserved first and last residue. D genes are given only for firm matches.

d_call,j_call,cdr3_length,v_call,cdr3_nt,cdr3_aa
NA,TRBJ1-1,18,TRBV28,TGTGCCAGCGGGACATCGGGATATTGGGCTGTCGAGGCCACTGAAGCTTTCTTT,CASGTSGYWAVEATEAFF
NA,TRBJ1-5,12,TRBV7-2,TGTGCCAGCAGCCAAGGGAGGCAGCCCCAGCATTTT,CASSQGRQPQHF
TRBD2,TRBJ2-3,14,TRBV12-5,TGTGCTAGTGGTTTTGGACTAGTGGTAGATACGCAGTATTTT,CASGFGLVVDTQYF
NA,TRBJ1-1,11,TRBV6-5,TGTGCCAGCAGCGACAGGACTGAAGCTTTCTTT,CASSDRTEAFF
TRBD2,TRBJ2-1,14,TRBV11-2,TGTGCCAGCGGGACTAGCGGGGGCCGCAATGAGCAGTTCTTC,CASGTSGGRNEQFF
NA,TRBJ2-7,15,TRBV11-2,TGTGCCAGCAGCTTAGGTGCGGGAATACTGTACGAGCAGTACTTC,CASSLGAGILYEQYF
NA,TRBJ1-1,11,TRBV5-1,TGCGCCAGCAGCTTGCAGGGGAAAGCTTTCTTT,CASSLQGKAFF
NA,TRBJ1-1,12,TRBV2,TGTGCCAGCAGGGGTGGGAGAACTGAAGCTTTCTTT,CASRGGRTEAFF
NA,TRBJ1-4,15,TRBV7-9,TGTGCCAGCAGCTTACTGGTTTTTGGGAGTGAAAAACTGTTTTTT,CASSLLVFGSEKLFF
TRBD1,TRBJ2-7,17,TRBV7-9,TGTGCCAGCAGCTTAAGGCGAGGGCAGGGGGCATCCTACGAGCAGTACTTC,CASSLRRGQGASYEQYF
NA,TRBJ1-5,13,TRBV30,TGTGCCTGGAGTGTCCTCCACGGGCAGCCCCAGCATTTT,CAWSVLHGQPQHF
TRBD2,TRBJ2-3,13,TRBV10-1,TGCGCCAGCAGTAGCGGGGGTTCAGATACGCAGTATTTT,CASSSGGSDTQYF
TRBD1,TRBJ2-7,15,TRBV27,TGTGCCAGCAGCCCTACAGGGGGCGCGGCGTACGAGCAGTACTTC,CASSPTGGAAYEQYF